This T cell receptor (beta chain) was sequenced during a study of T cell repertoires in cytomegalovirus infection. Looking at the study overall: CMV infection and matching HLA type were both indicated by public TCR beta signatures.

TCRdb independently ran MiXCR on the reads; one entry per CDR3 protein. The data contain some 240,000 distinct CDR3 sequences, over 15% of them singletons. This clonotype occurred a few times. The germline gives CDR1 SGHRS, CDR2 YFSETQ. CDR3 size: 15 residues. V lost 1 base and J lost 5, with 13 bases in between. The receptor's source is a human donor in good health (CMV status not recorded). Some clones in this sample may be carry-over from other donors' samples. The genes are TRBV5-1 and TRBJ2-1; a weak D match, TRBD1 (5 bases). Material: CD8+ T cells from PBMCs. CDR3 in amino acids: CASSLSETANNEQFF. In nucleotides, the CDR3 is TGCGCCAGCAGCTTGTCGGAGACAGCCAACAATGAGCAGTTCTTC.